This TCR beta chain was recovered during a study of vaccination and CD4 T cells after COVID-19. Across the study: Participants were given two doses of BNT162b2 or mRNA-1273 vaccine.

Whole-study results and caveats: SARS-CoV-2-reactive clonotype medians increased from about 20 to 38, not significantly. It was observed that, in convalescent patients, a median about 83% of reactive clones arose only post-vaccination.

As for treatment: roughly 11-day PBMC culture with coronavirus spike peptide pools or control peptides (ViraFEST assay). Positive PCR dates spanned March to December 2020, predating US Alpha, Beta and Delta variants. This CDR3 spans 15 amino acids. The V gene lost 1 base and the J gene lost 0 bases, with 7 bases spanning the gap. Germline CDR1 is KGHSH and CDR2 is LQKENI. In regard to this clonotype: As yet, its antigen is unknown.

Sequencing of cultured CD4+ T cell DNA used the Oncomine TCR Beta short-read assay. In TCRdb, the PCR reads were re-called with MiXCR into one record per CDR3 protein. This sample has some 16,000 distinct CDR3 sequences, with roughly half found just once. The chain recombines TRBV18 with TRBJ1-5; perhaps TRBD1 as D (5 bases). Sequenced input: CD4+ T cells from blood, cultured in vitro. This TCR derives from a human donor who had recovered from COVID-19. CDR3 in DNA: TGTGCCAGCTCACCACAACAGGTTAGCAATCAGCCCCAGCATTTT. Protein: CASSPQQVSNQPQHF. Variable domain in full (rest from reference TRBV18 and TRBJ1-5): NAGVMQNPRHLVRRRGQEARLRCSPMKGHSHVYWYRQLPEEGLKFMVYLQKENIIDESGMPKERFSAEFPKEGPSILRIQQVVRGDSAAYFCASSPQQVSNQPQHFGDGTRLSIL.